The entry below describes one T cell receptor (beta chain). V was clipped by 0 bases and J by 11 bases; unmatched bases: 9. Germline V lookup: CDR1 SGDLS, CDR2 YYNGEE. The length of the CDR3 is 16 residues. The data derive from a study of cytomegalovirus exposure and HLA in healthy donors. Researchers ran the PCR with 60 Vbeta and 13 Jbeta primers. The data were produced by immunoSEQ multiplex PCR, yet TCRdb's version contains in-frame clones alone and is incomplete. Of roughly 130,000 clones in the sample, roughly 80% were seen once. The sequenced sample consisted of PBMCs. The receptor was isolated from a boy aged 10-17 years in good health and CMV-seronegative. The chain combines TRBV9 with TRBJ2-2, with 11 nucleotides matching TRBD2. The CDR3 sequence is CASSVELAGVDPELFF. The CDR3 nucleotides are TGTGCCAGCAGCGTAGAACTAGCGGGAGTGGACCCTGAGCTGTTTTTT.